This T cell receptor (beta chain) was sequenced for a study of T cell responses to AZD1222 COVID-19 vaccine. This CDR3 has 14 residues. The germline gives CDR1 LGHDT, CDR2 YNNKEL (reference sequence). The V gene lost 1 base and the J gene lost 10 bases, with 11 bases spanning the gap. Assay: immunoSEQ multiplex PCR; the TCRdb copy retains only in-frame clones and omits some. Of approximately 210,000 clones detected, roughly 94% appear once; the ten largest clones hold roughly 1.8%. Sequenced here: peripheral blood, sampled 28 days after the second dose of the MenACWY control vaccine. This chain connects TRBV3-1 (or the pseudogene TRBV3-2) to TRBJ1-6; possibly TRBD1 for D (5 bases). The source is an adult who received the MenACWY meningococcal vaccine as a control. The CDR3 coding sequence is TGTGCCAGCAGCCAAGTAACAGGTTTATCACCCCTCCACTTT. Its translation: CASSQVTGLSPLHF.